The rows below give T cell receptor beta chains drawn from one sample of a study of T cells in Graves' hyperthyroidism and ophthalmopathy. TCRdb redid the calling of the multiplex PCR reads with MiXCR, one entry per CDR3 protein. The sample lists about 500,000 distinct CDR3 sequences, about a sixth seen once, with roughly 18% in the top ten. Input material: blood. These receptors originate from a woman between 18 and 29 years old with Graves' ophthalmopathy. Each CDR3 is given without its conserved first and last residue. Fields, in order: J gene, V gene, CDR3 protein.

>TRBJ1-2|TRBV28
ASSLFSLTTEHYGYT
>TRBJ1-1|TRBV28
ASSPVMDTEAF
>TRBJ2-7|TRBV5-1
ASSLAASGNYEQY
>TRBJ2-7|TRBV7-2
ASSASGLAGHEYTYEQY
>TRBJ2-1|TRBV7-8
ASSPADTHYNEQF
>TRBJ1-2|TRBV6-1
ASSEGPPGTVNYGYT
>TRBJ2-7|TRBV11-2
ASSLYSLREQY
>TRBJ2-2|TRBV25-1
ASSESIGGMNTGELF
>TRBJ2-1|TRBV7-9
ASSLGTANEQF
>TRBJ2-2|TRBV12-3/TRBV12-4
ASSLVSGGLHLGLF
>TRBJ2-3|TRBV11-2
ASSRGLAVSGYTDTQY
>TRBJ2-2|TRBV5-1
ASSGGLPGELF
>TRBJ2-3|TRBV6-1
ASSYFGGPTDTQY
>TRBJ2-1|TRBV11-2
ASSRGLAGRDLSNEQF
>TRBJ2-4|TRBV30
AWTPGRGKNIQY
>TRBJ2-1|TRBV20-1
SARDPLAGDNEQF
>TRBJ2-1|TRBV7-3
ASSIGVSYNEQF
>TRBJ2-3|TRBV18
ASSPVGRGVTDTQY
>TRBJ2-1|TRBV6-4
ASSPLAGGHNEQF
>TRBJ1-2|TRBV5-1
ASSSPQAEGYGYT
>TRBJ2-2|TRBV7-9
ASSESGTSEIGELF
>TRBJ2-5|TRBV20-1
SARPRAGGQTQY
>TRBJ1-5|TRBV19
ASSVSYSNQPRH
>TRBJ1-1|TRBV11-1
ASSKDRLLEAF
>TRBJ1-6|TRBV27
ASSLNAVVNSPLH
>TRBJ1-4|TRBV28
ASSSQGVEREKLF
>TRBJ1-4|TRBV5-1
ASSHSWQINEKLF
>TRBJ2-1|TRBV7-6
ASSLEAGGSTNNEQF
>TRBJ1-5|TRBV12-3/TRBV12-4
ASSLEDTLLNQPQH
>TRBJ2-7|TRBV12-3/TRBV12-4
ASSFTSSYEQY
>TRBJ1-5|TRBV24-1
ATSDSEIRGQGNQPQH
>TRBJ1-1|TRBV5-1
ASSPYDRGAEAF
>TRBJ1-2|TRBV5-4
ASSLEGGRRGYT
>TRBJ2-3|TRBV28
ASSSTVPTSGMIGTDTQY
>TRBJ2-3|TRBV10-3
AIGSGGTATDTQY
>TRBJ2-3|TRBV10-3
AISGQDTQY
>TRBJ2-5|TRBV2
ASSEASVAEETQY
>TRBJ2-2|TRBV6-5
ASSYSRATPNTGELF
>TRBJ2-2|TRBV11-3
ASSSSRTGGMSTGELF
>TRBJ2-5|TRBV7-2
ASSLFAGGQETQY
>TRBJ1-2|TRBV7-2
ASSPEVDDGYT
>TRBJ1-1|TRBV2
ASSEQPNTEAF
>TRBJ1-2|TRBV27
ASSEGGGMGYT
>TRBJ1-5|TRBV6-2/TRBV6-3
ASTSKENYSNQPQH
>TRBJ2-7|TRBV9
ASSVEGGSYEQY
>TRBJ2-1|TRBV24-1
ATSDFSQGDYNEQF
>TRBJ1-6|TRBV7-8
ASSRTDTAAYNSPLH
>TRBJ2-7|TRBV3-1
ASSQEGTLGYEQY
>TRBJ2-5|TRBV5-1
ASSGGTKLSGTQY
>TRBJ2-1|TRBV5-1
ASSLAGTGGRNEQF
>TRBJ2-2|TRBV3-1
ASSPQTSAGELS
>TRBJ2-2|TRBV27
ASTSYRGLAETGELF
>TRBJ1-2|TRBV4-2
ASSQGGDRGSYGYT
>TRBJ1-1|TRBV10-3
AISEGVGTEAF